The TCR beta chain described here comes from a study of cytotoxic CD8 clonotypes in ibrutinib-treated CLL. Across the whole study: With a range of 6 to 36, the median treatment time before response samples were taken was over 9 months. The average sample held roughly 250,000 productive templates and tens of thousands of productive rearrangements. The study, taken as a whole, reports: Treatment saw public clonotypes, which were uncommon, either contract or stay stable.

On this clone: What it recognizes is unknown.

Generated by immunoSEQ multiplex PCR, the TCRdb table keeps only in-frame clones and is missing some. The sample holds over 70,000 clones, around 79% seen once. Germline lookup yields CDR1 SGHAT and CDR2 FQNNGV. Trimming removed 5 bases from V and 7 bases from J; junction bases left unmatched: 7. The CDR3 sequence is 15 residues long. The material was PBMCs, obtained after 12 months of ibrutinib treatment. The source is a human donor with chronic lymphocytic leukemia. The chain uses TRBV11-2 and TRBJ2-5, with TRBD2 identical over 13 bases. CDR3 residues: CASSQGTSGTRTQYF. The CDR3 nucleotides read TGTGCCAGCAGCCAAGGGACTAGCGGGACGCGGACCCAGTACTTC. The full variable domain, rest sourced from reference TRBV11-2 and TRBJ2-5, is EAGVAQSPRYKIIEKRQSVAFWCNPISGHATLYWYQQILGQGPKLLIQFQNNGVVDDSQLPKDRFSAERLKGVDSTLKIQPAKLEDSAVYLCASSQGTSGTRTQYFGPGTRLLVL.